The TCR beta chain described here comes from a study of cytomegalovirus exposure and HLA in healthy donors. The PCR made use of 60 Vbeta and 13 Jbeta primers. Some clones are missing from TCRdb's copy, which holds only in-frame ones; the method was immunoSEQ multiplex PCR. The sample carries fewer than 250,000 clones, roughly 81% recorded once. This clone was recorded only once. V shed 2 bases and J 2 bases; nucleotides not matched to a gene: 8. Germline CDR1 and CDR2: PRHDT and FYEKMQ (reference sequence). This CDR3 comprises 17 residues. This TCR derives from a woman aged 30 to 39 in good health and CMV-seropositive. Specimen: PBMCs. V gene TRBV13 combines with J gene TRBJ2-7; 11 bases map to TRBD2. DNA of the CDR3: TGTGCCAGCAGCTTAATAGCGGGAGGGCCACGGACCTACGAGCAGTACTTC. It encodes CASSLIAGGPRTYEQYF.